This T cell receptor beta chain was sequenced for a study of blood T cell repertoires in COVID-19. As for the study in general: COVID-19 samples, acute and convalescent, were from the United States, Italy and Spain.

J gave up 4 bases and V 5 bases, and 3 bases lay outside the gene matches. Germline V CDR1 and CDR2: SQVTM, ANQGSEA. The CDR3 loop spans 12 amino acids. Authors' processing steps: The assay estimated nucleated cells by amplifying reference gene primers. Libraries were prepared by immunoSEQ multiplex PCR; TCRdb keeps only in-frame clonotypes and omits some of them. V and J calls and clone size are those listed in that table; D and trimming were worked out from the DNA. Here the sample spans under 300,000 clones, 70% to 85% being singletons. The TCR was taken from a man aged 40-50 years who had recovered from COVID-19. Sample: peripheral blood. V is TRBV29-1 and J is TRBJ2-3; 7 positions agree with TRBD1. For the CDR3, the DNA is TGCAGCGTTCAGGGGGACCCAGATACGCAGTATTTT. Protein sequence: CSVQGDPDTQYF.